A single sample gave rise to the 6 T cell receptor beta chains below, sequenced in a study of control samples from healthy donors and cancer patients. TCRdb's table, derived via immunoSEQ multiplex PCR, lists solely in-frame clones and lacks some. The sample holds about 110,000 clones, 70% to 85% seen once. Sequenced: blood. The source of these receptors is a man between 18 and 29 years old in good health.

The chain recombines TRBV6-5 with TRBJ2-2; D gene uncertain. The germline V and J ends were trimmed by 6 bases and 7 bases, with 12 bases remaining between them. Germline V CDR1 and CDR2: MNHEY, SVGAGI. This CDR3 is built from 13 residues. The CDR3 is CASSVGRVGELFF. The CDR3 region has the DNA TGTGCCAGCAGCGTCGGTAGGGTCGGGGAGCTGTTTTTT.

The count of this clone is one. This specimen includes other DNA sequences encoding the same CDR3. V usage is TRBV10-3 and J usage is TRBJ2-3; D uncertain. Germline CDR1 and CDR2: ENHRY and SYGVKD. V lost 4 bases to trimming and J lost 4 bases, with 9 bases between them. The CDR3 is 13 amino acids. The CDR3 protein is CAISAVSADTQYF. CDR3 sequence (DNA): TGTGCCATCAGTGCGGTTTCGGCAGATACGCAGTATTTT.

The rearrangement joins TRBV28 to TRBJ1-2, with 7 nucleotides matching TRBD1. CDR1 is MDHEN, CDR2 SYDVKM, per germline. The V and J ends lost 2 bases and 2 bases, in that order; junction bases with no gene match: 8. The CDR3 has 16 amino acids. The DNA for the CDR3 is TGTGCCAGCAGTTTAAGTTTTACAGGGGTGAACTATGGCTACACCTTC. This sequence encodes CASSLSFTGVNYGYTF.

The chain recombines TRBV3-1 (or the pseudogene TRBV3-2) with TRBJ1-1, with D perhaps TRBD1 (6 bases). The V end lost 7 bases, the J end lost 1 base, and 13 bases lay between the germline ends. Germline V gene sequence: CDR1 LGHDT, CDR2 YNNKEL (reference sequence). The CDR3 sequence is 14 residues long. The CDR3 sequence: CASTLGHQNTEAFF. In nucleotides, the CDR3 is TGTGCCAGCACCCTGGGACATCAGAACACTGAAGCTTTCTTT.

There are a few counts of this clone. The genes are TRBV11-2 and TRBJ2-7, with TRBD2 matching 11 bases. V lost 5 bases to trimming and J lost 2 bases; unmatched junction nucleotides: 2. Germline values: CDR1 SGHAT, CDR2 FQNNGV. This CDR3 is built from 14 residues. CDR3 protein: CASSISGGAYEQYF. The CDR3 nucleotides read TGTGCCAGCAGCATTAGCGGGGGGGCCTACGAGCAGTACTTC.

The V and J genes are TRBV3-1 (or the pseudogene TRBV3-2) and TRBJ2-2; D not resolved. Germline loops: CDR1 LGHDT, CDR2 YNNKEL (reference sequence). Trimming took 1 base from V and 7 from J, leaving 4 bases between them. The CDR3 covers 12 residues. CDR3 sequence: CASSQVNGELFF. The DNA for the CDR3 is TGTGCCAGCAGCCAAGTGAACGGGGAGCTGTTTTTT.